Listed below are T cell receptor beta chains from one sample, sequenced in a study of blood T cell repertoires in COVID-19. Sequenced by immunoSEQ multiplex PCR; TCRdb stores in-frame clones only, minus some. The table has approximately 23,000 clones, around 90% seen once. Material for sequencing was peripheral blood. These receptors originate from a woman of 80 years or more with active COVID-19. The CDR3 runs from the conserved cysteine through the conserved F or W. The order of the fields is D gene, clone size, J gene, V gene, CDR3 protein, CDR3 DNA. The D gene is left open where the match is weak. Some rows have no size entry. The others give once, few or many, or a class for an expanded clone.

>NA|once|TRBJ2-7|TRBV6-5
CASSYRGAPLPYEQYF
TGTGCCAGCAGTTACCGGGGAGCACCCTTACCCTACGAGCAGTACTTC
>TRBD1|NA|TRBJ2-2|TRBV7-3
CASSLGPGQGAPGELFF
TGTGCCAGCAGCTTGGGACCGGGACAGGGGGCCCCCGGGGAGCTGTTTTTT
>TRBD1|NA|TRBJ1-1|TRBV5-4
CASSLVAGGRGAFF
TGTGCCAGCAGCTTGGTTGCAGGGGGTCGGGGAGCTTTCTTT
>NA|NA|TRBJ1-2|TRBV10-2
CASSLLGGVGYTF
TGCGCCAGCAGCCTTTTAGGAGGGGTTGGCTACACCTTC
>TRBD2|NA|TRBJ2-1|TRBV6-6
CASSPGRAGGRPPSSYNEQFF
TGTGCCAGCAGCCCCGGGAGGGCGGGGGGCCGTCCCCCGAGCTCCTACAATGAGCAGTTCTTC
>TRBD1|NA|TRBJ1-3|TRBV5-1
CASSLSGTGGYGNTIYF
TGCGCCAGCAGCCTCTCCGGGACAGGGGGCTATGGAAACACCATATATTTT
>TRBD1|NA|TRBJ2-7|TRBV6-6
CASSPTGAREYF
TGTGCCAGCAGTCCGACAGGGGCCAGGGAGTACTTC
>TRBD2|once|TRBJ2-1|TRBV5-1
CASSSGLAGNEQFF
TGCGCCAGCAGTTCGGGACTAGCAGGGAATGAGCAGTTCTTC
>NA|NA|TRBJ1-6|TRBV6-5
CASSYSFPYNSPLHF
TGTGCCAGCAGTTACTCCTTCCCCTATAATTCACCCCTCCACTTT
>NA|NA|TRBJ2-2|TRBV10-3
CAIRVVQGTNTGELFF
TGTGCCATCAGGGTCGTGCAGGGTACGAACACCGGGGAGCTGTTTTTT
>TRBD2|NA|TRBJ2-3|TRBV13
CASSLSGGGGQTDTQYF
TGTGCCAGCAGCTTATCGGGTGGCGGGGGGCAGACAGATACGCAGTATTTT
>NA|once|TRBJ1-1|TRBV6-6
CASSYPELNTEAFF
TGTGCCAGCAGTTACCCGGAGCTGAACACTGAAGCTTTCTTT
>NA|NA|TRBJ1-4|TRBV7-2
CASSAGANEKLFF
TGTGCCAGCAGCGCAGGTGCTAATGAAAAACTGTTTTTT
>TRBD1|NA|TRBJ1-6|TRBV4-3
CASSQMVTGGSSPLHF
TGCGCCAGCAGCCAAATGGTGACAGGGGGAAGTTCACCCCTCCACTTT
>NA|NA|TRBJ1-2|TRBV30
CAWSTGRPYGYTF
TGTGCCTGGAGCACAGGGAGACCCTATGGCTACACCTTC
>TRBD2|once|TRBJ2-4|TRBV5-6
CASSEGEGKNIQYF
TGTGCCAGCAGTGAAGGGGAGGGCAAAAACATTCAGTACTTC
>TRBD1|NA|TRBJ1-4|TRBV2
CAIDRGTNEKLFF
TGTGCCATCGACAGGGGAACTAATGAAAAACTGTTTTTT
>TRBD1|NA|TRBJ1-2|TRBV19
CASSQGAGYGYTF
TGTGCCAGTAGCCAGGGGGCAGGGTATGGCTACACCTTC
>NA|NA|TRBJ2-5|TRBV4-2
CASSQAVVGAEKTQYF
TGTGCCAGCAGCCAGGCCGTCGTTGGGGCGGAAAAGACCCAGTACTTC
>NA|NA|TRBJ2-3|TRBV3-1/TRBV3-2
CASSRWDTSTDTQYF
TGTGCCAGCAGCCGTTGGGACACCAGCACAGATACGCAGTATTTT
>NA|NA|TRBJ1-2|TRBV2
CASSPPGFVYGYTF
TGTGCCAGCAGTCCCCCGGGGTTTGTCTATGGCTACACCTTC
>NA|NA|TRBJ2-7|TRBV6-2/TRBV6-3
CASSWHSSYEQYF
TGTGCCAGCAGTTGGCACAGCTCCTACGAGCAGTACTTC
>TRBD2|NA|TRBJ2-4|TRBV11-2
CASSLEGGSKNIQYF
TGTGCCAGCAGCTTAGAGGGGGGGTCCAAAAACATTCAGTACTTC
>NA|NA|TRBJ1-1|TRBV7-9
CASSLPTAMNTEAFF
TGTGCCAGCAGCTTACCGACTGCGATGAACACTGAAGCTTTCTTT
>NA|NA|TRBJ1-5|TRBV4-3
CASSQDARGSNQPQHF
TGCGCCAGCAGCCAAGATGCTCGGGGTAGCAATCAGCCCCAGCATTTT
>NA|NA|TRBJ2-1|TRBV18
CASSSSQGNEQFF
TGTGCCAGCTCATCATCCCAGGGGAATGAGCAGTTCTTC
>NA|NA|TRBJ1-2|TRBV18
CASSPSSDYGYTF
TGTGCCAGCTCACCCTCATCGGACTATGGCTACACCTTC
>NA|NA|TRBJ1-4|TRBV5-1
CASSLAQVNEKLFF
TGCGCCAGCAGCTTGGCGCAGGTTAATGAAAAACTGTTTTTT
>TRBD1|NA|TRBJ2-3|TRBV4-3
CASSHDMDRGLDTQYF
TGCGCCAGCAGCCACGACATGGACAGGGGGCTGGATACGCAGTATTTT
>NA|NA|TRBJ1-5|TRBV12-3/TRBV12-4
CASSYGRDQPQHF
TGTGCCAGCAGTTATGGGAGGGATCAGCCCCAGCATTTT
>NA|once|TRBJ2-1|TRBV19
CASSIGYPGYSKANEQFF
TGTGCCAGTAGTATAGGGTACCCAGGGTATTCAAAAGCCAATGAGCAGTTCTTC
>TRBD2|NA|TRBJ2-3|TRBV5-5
CASSFRAGGTREEYF
TGTGCCAGCAGCTTCCGGGCGGGGGGCACCCGGGAAGAGTATTTT
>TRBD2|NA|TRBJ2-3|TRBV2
CASSDGGARSDTQYF
TGTGCCAGCAGCGACGGGGGGGCGAGATCAGATACGCAGTATTTT
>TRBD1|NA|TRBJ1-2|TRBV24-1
CATSDKDRQGGGYTF
TGTGCCACCAGTGATAAGGACAGGCAGGGTGGAGGCTACACCTTC
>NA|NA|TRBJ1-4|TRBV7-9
CASSHPGANEKLFF
TGTGCCAGCAGCCATCCAGGGGCTAATGAAAAACTGTTTTTT
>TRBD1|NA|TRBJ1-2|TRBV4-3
CASSQETGESYTF
TGCGCCAGCAGCCAAGAGACAGGGGAAAGCTACACCTTC
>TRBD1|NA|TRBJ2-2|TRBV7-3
CASSLQGAGGGELFF
TGTGCCAGCAGCTTACAGGGGGCAGGTGGCGGGGAGCTGTTTTTT
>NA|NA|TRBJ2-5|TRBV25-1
CASTASGQETQYF
TGTGCCAGCACTGCCAGCGGCCAAGAGACCCAGTACTTC
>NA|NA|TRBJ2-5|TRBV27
CASSTRPPWTGSQETQYF
TGTGCCAGCAGTACCCGCCCCCCTTGGACGGGATCCCAAGAGACCCAGTACTTC
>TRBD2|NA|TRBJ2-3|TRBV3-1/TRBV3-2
CASSLVAGGAVTQYF
TGTGCCAGCAGCCTAGTAGCGGGGGGGGCCGTTACGCAGTATTTT
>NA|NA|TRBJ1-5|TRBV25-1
CASRQDFNQPQHF
TGTGCCAGCAGGCAGGATTTCAATCAGCCCCAGCATTTT
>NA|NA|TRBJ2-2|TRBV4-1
CASSLERFNTGELFF
TGCGCCAGCAGCCTCGAACGGTTTAACACCGGGGAGCTGTTTTTT
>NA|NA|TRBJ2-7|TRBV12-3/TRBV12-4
CASSSGSTYEQYF
TGTGCCAGCAGTTCAGGGTCTACCTACGAGCAGTACTTC
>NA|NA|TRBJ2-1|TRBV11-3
CASSLASGSYNEQFF
TGTGCCAGCAGCTTAGCGTCCGGCTCCTACAATGAGCAGTTCTTC
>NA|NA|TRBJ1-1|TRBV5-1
CASSLQAAPNTEAFF
TGCGCCAGCAGCTTACAGGCAGCACCGAACACTGAAGCTTTCTTT
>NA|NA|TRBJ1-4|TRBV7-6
CASSKRGSRDATNEKLFF
TGTGCCAGCAGCAAAAGGGGGTCCAGGGACGCAACTAATGAAAAACTGTTTTTT
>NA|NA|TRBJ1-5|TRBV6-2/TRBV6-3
CASSTNRVGHQPQHF
TGTGCCAGCAGTACCAACAGGGTCGGGCATCAGCCCCAGCATTTT
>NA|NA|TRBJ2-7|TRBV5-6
CASSLGGGTPYEQYF
TGTGCCAGCAGCTTGGGTGGGGGGACCCCCTACGAGCAGTACTTC
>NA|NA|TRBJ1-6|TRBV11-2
CASSFSAGSPLHF
TGTGCCAGCAGCTTCAGTGCAGGTTCACCCCTCCACTTT
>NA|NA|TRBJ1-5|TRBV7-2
CASSPRRDQPQHF
TGTGCCAGCAGCCCTCGACGGGATCAGCCCCAGCATTTT
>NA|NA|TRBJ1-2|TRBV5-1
CASSLAGDYGYTF
TGCGCCAGCAGCTTGGCAGGGGACTATGGCTACACCTTC
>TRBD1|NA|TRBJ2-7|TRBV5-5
CASSLAVGQAYEQYF
TGTGCCAGCAGCTTGGCCGTGGGACAGGCCTACGAGCAGTACTTC
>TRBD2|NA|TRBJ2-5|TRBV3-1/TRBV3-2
CASITSGGRETQYF
TGTGCCAGCATAACTAGCGGGGGACGGGAGACCCAGTACTTC
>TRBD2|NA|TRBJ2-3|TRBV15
CATAGGAQSTDTQYF
TGTGCCACCGCCGGGGGGGCCCAGAGCACAGATACGCAGTATTTT
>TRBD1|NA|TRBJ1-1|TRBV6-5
CASSKTGGMNTEAFF
TGTGCCAGCAGTAAGACAGGGGGCATGAACACTGAAGCTTTCTTT